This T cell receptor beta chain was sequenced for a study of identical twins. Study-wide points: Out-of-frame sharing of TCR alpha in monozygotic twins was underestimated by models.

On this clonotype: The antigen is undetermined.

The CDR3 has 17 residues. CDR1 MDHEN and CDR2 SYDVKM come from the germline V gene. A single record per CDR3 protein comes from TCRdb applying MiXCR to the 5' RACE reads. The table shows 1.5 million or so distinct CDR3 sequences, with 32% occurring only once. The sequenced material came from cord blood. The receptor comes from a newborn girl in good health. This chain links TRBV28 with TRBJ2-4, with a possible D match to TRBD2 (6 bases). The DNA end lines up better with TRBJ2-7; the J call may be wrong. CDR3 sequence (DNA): TGTGCCAGCAGCTTCACTTGGACACGGGACTTCTCCTACGAGCAGTACTTC. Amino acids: CASSFTWTRDFSYEQYF.